These 8 T cell receptor beta chains originate from one sample sequenced in a study of T cells in Graves' hyperthyroidism and ophthalmopathy. The source material, RNA transcripts, was used to amplify TCR beta CDR3 regions. A first-round RT-PCR of the TCR CDR3 used the HTBI primer set. MiXCR, applied by TCRdb to the multiplex PCR reads, yields one record per CDR3 protein. The sample has 700,000 or so distinct CDR3 sequences; roughly 17% are singletons. The sample was blood. The receptors here all came from a man aged 18 to 29 with Graves' hyperthyroidism.

This clonotype was picked up many times. The CDR3 DNA reads as TGTGCCAGCTCACTCTCAGTTAGCACAGATACGCAGTATTTT. Translating gives CASSLSVSTDTQYF. The rearrangement links TRBV18 to TRBJ2-3; D gene ambiguous. Germline CDR1 KGHSH, CDR2 LQKENI. V dropped 4 bases and J dropped 0 bases, with 8 bases sitting between them. This CDR3 region has 14 residues.

The V call is TRBV6-5, the J call TRBJ2-3, with TRBD1 matching over 7 bases. V trimming: 0 bases; J trimming: 1 base; junction bases outside the gene matches: 4. This CDR3 has 16 amino acids. Germline V gene sequence: CDR1 MNHEY, CDR2 SVGAGI. This chain's CDR3 is CASSYSGGVGTDTQYF. The DNA of the CDR3 is TGTGCCAGCAGTTACTCAGGGGGCGTTGGCACAGATACGCAGTATTTT.

This chain connects TRBV25-1 to TRBJ2-3; 7 nucleotides match TRBD1. The CDR3 runs to 15 residues. V gave up 3 bases and J gave up 2 bases; unmatched junction bases: 5. Germline V gene sequence: CDR1 MGHDK, CDR2 SYGVNS. The CDR3 DNA sequence: TGTGCCAGCAGTGAGACGGACAGGAACACAGATACGCAGTATTTT. Its protein is CASSETDRNTDTQYF.

This clonotype occurred many times. The chain uses TRBV3-1 and TRBJ1-4; D ambiguous. Germline V gene data show CDR1 as LGHDT and CDR2 as YNNKEL (reference sequence). The CDR3 totals 14 residues. V shed 3 bases and J shed 8 bases, with 13 bases lying between them. The CDR3 protein is CASSHRTQGEKLFF. The DNA for the CDR3 is TGTGCCAGCAGCCACCGGACTCAAGGAGAAAAACTGTTTTTT.

This clonotype was counted a few times. This sequence joins TRBV20-1 and TRBJ2-5; 12 bases fit TRBD2. The trim removed 5 bases at V and 10 bases at J, leaving 11 bases unmatched. Germline CDR1 and CDR2: DFQATT and SNEGSKA (reference sequence). The CDR3 consists of 14 residues. CDR3 coding DNA: TGCAGTGCTCCGAAAATCAGGACTAGCGGGAACCAGTACTTC. This codes for CSAPKIRTSGNQYF.

In its sample, this clonotype was seen a few times. CDR3 DNA: TGCGCCAGCAGCCTAAAGGAGGACAGCCCGAACACTGAAGCTTTCTTT. Its protein product is CASSLKEDSPNTEAFF. The V call is TRBV4-3, the J call TRBJ1-1; D is possibly TRBD1 (6 bases). Germline CDR1 reads LGHNA; CDR2 reads YSLEER. This CDR3 is 16 amino acids long. V was pared by 4 bases and J by 1 base, with 16 bases between.

This clonotype was recorded many times. The rearrangement joins TRBV28 to TRBJ1-4; D ambiguous. Trimming shortened V by 4 bases and J by 4 bases, and 7 bases separated the two germline ends. The CDR3 is made up of 13 amino acids. Germline loops: CDR1 MDHEN, CDR2 SYDVKM. The CDR3 DNA is TGTGCCAGCAGTTATCTGGGTAATGAAAAACTGTTTTTT. Its translation: CASSYLGNEKLFF.

This clonotype was counted many times. The V and J genes are TRBV10-3 and TRBJ2-1; maybe TRBD1 (6 bases). Trimming stripped 4 bases from V and 0 bases from J, with 16 bases between. The germline gives CDR1 ENHRY, CDR2 SYGVKD. There are 17 residues in the CDR3. CDR3 nucleotide sequence: TGTGCCATCAGTGGGGACATACTCGAGAGCTCCTACAATGAGCAGTTCTTC. Amino acid sequence: CAISGDILESSYNEQFF.